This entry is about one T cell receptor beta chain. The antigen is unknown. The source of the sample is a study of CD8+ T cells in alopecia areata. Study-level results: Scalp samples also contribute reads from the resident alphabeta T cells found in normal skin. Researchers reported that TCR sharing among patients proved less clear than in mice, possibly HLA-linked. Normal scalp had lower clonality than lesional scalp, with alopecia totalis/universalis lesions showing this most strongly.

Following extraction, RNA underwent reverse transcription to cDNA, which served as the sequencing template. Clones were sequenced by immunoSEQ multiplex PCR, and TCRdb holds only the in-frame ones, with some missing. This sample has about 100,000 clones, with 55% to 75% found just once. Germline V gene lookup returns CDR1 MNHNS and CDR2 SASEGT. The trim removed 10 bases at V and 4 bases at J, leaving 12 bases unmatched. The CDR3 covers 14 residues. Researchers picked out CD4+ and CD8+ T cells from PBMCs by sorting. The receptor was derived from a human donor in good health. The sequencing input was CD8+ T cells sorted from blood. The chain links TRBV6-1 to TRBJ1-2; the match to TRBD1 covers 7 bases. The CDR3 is CAILSRTGTYGYTF. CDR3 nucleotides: TGTGCCATTTTGTCGAGGACAGGAACCTATGGCTACACCTTC.